A single sample is the source of the 16 T cell receptor beta chains below, sequenced in a study of blood T cell repertoires in COVID-19. Clones were sequenced by immunoSEQ multiplex PCR, and TCRdb holds only the in-frame ones, with some missing. Of roughly 160,000 clones listed, roughly 89% are singletons. The sequenced material came from peripheral blood. These receptors were obtained from a woman in her seventies with COVID-19, enrolled during active disease.

The chain recombines TRBV28 with TRBJ1-2; TRBD1 might be the D (6 bases). The CDR3 runs to 16 residues. Germline V CDR1 and CDR2: MDHEN, SYDVKM. The V end lost 3 bases, the J end lost 7 bases, and 21 bases lay between the germline ends. The CDR3 sequence: CASSFLGARGAIGYTF. The CDR3 bases are TGTGCCAGCAGTTTTTTAGGGGCCCGGGGGGCGATTGGCTACACCTTC.

The chain uses TRBV18 and TRBJ1-6; D is possibly TRBD1 (5 bases). The V and J ends lost 0 bases and 10 bases respectively, with 13 bases between them. Germline CDR1 KGHSH, CDR2 LQKENI. This CDR3 is 15 amino acids long. CDR3 region: CASSPPQGSSSPLHF. The DNA of the CDR3 is TGTGCCAGCTCACCACCCCAGGGATCGAGCTCACCCCTCCACTTT.

The chain links TRBV5-1 to TRBJ2-1; D may be TRBD2 (5 bases). CDR1 SGHRS and CDR2 YFSETQ come from the germline V gene. Trimming took 0 bases from V and 5 from J, leaving 12 bases between them. This CDR3 comprises 15 residues. DNA for the CDR3: TGCGCCAGCAGCTTGGGAGGGTCGGGCAACAATGAGCAGTTCTTC. Amino acids: CASSLGGSGNNEQFF.

This sequence joins TRBV5-5 and TRBJ1-1, with 8 bases identical to TRBD1. The CDR3 loop spans 15 amino acids. Germline V lookup: CDR1 SGHKS, CDR2 YYEKEE (reference sequence). The junction had 4 bases not matched to a gene; V was cut back by 3 bases and J by 0 bases. CDR3 in amino acids: CASSWGTGMNTEAFF. CDR3 DNA: TGTGCCAGCAGCTGGGGGACAGGCATGAACACTGAAGCTTTCTTT.

The chain combines TRBV6-5 with TRBJ1-2; TRBD1 agrees at 9 bases. This CDR3 region has 14 residues. In germline, CDR1 is MNHEY, CDR2 SVGAGI. V was clipped by 5 bases and J by 7 bases; unmatched bases: 8. This CDR3 is CASSTRQGGGGYTF. The CDR3 DNA reads as TGTGCCAGCAGTACCCGACAGGGGGGAGGTGGCTACACCTTC.

The chain combines TRBV29-1 with TRBJ1-2; no firm D call. The CDR3 sequence is 9 residues long. The germline V gene has CDR1 SQVTM and CDR2 ANQGSEA. With 3 bases removed from V and 6 bases from J, the gap between germline ends came to 2 bases. CDR3 coding DNA: TGCAGCGTTGACGATGGCTACACCTTC. Its protein is CSVDDGYTF.

This clone was counted a few times. The rearrangement links TRBV14 to TRBJ1-4; 7 nucleotides match TRBD1. J lost 8 bases, V lost 4 bases, and 10 bases had no gene match. Germline CDR1 and CDR2: SGHDN and FVKESK. This CDR3 has 15 residues. CDR3: CASSRFRGLGEKLFF. The CDR3 DNA reads as TGTGCCAGCAGCCGTTTTAGGGGGCTTGGAGAAAAACTGTTTTTT.

This chain uses TRBV5-6 with TRBJ1-5; 7 positions match TRBD1. This CDR3 spans 16 amino acids. V lost 0 bases and J lost 6; bases outside the gene matches: 9. The germline V gene encodes CDR1 SGHDT and CDR2 YYEEEE. In DNA form, the CDR3 reads TGTGCCAGCAGCTTGGCGAGCCCAGGGGGATTTCAGCCCCAGCATTTT. Protein: CASSLASPGGFQPQHF.

The J gene is TRBJ1-2, the V gene TRBV30, with D perhaps matching TRBD1 (5 bases). The V and J ends lost 2 bases and 2 bases respectively, with 12 bases between them. Germline loops: CDR1 GTSNPN, CDR2 SVGIG (reference sequence). The CDR3 length is 14 residues. The CDR3 coding sequence is TGTGCCTGGAGTAACGCAGGGAGGAACTATGGCTACACCTTC. Its translation: CAWSNAGRNYGYTF.

This chain uses TRBV6-4 with TRBJ1-2, with D unclear. Trimming shortened V by 8 bases and J by 7 bases, and 14 bases separated the two germline ends. This CDR3 comprises 12 residues. Germline V gene data show CDR1 as MRHNA and CDR2 as SNTAGT. This CDR3 is CASRMVARGYTF. The CDR3 DNA follows: TGTGCCAGCCGAATGGTAGCGCGTGGCTACACCTTC.

The CDR3 here is CASSDSTGTSYGYTF. CDR3 DNA: TGTGCCAGCAGTGACTCGACCGGGACTAGCTATGGCTACACCTTC. This rearrangement joins TRBV6-4 to TRBJ1-2, with D possibly TRBD1 on 5 matching bases. V lost 0 bases and J lost 4, with 12 bases in between. CDR1 and CDR2 from the germline V gene are MRHNA and SNTAGT. This CDR3 is built from 15 residues.

The chain uses TRBV30 and TRBJ1-4, with a possible D match to TRBD1 (6 bases). CDR1 is GTSNPN, CDR2 SVGIG, per germline (reference sequence). V was pared by 2 bases and J by 6 bases, with 10 bases between. The CDR3 contains 13 residues. The CDR3 reads CAWSSRTDEKLFF. CDR3 bases: TGTGCCTGGAGTTCCCGGACAGATGAAAAACTGTTTTTT.

This chain joins TRBV3-1 (or the pseudogene TRBV3-2) and TRBJ1-3, with unresolved D. CDR3 length: 15 residues. V dropped 3 bases and J dropped 3 bases, with 12 bases sitting between them. The V gene's germline CDR1 is LGHDT and CDR2 YNNKEL (reference sequence). CDR3 region: CASSHDIPIGNTIYF. The CDR3, as DNA: TGTGCCAGCAGCCATGACATCCCGATTGGAAACACCATATATTTT.

The chain recombines TRBV29-1 with TRBJ2-7; D may be TRBD1 (6 bases). Trimming took 2 bases from V and 0 from J, leaving 8 bases between them. CDR1 and CDR2 (germline): SQVTM, ANQGSEA. The CDR3 is 13 residues long. This chain's CDR3 is CSVENRASYEQYF. The CDR3 nucleotides are TGCAGCGTTGAAAACAGGGCCTCCTACGAGCAGTACTTC.

The J gene is TRBJ1-5, the V gene TRBV18, with no clear D. This CDR3 has 13 residues. Trimming removed 6 bases from V and 5 bases from J, with 11 bases in between. CDR1 is KGHSH and CDR2 is LQKENI in the germline V gene. In nucleotides, the CDR3 is TGTGCCAGCTCGAAGGCGGATGATCAGCCCCAGCATTTT. Amino acid sequence: CASSKADDQPQHF.

J is TRBJ2-1 and V is TRBV29-1; 9 nucleotides line up with TRBD1. The CDR3 is 18 residues long. Germline lookup yields CDR1 SQVTM and CDR2 ANQGSEA. The V segment lost 6 bases and the J segment 9 bases; nucleotides outside the gene matches: 24. CDR3 sequence reads: CSVAESGTGLLGEGEQFF. The CDR3 region has the DNA TGCAGCGTGGCCGAGAGCGGGACAGGGCTCTTAGGTGAGGGTGAGCAGTTCTTC.